One sample yielded the 5 T cell receptor beta chains listed below, sequenced in a study of T-cell memory formation after mild COVID-19. TCRdb re-called the 5' RACE reads with MiXCR, one entry per CDR3 protein. This sample carries hundreds of thousands of distinct CDR3 sequences, roughly an eighth of them seen once, and the ten largest clones take over 20%. The sample was PBMCs or a T cell subset sorted from them (not recorded which). Source of these receptors: a man between 18 and 29 years old who had mild COVID-19 (a few samples of this study predate the infection). Cell type and time point are not known.

This rearrangement joins TRBV19 to TRBJ1-1; tentative D call: TRBD1 (5 bases). V was cut by 6 bases and J by 3 bases, with 11 bases left in between. This CDR3 has 13 residues. Germline V gives CDR1 LNHDA, CDR2 SQIVND (reference sequence). CDR3 residues: CASRRDRDTEAFF. The CDR3 DNA reads as TGTGCCAGTAGAAGGGACCGAGACACTGAAGCTTTCTTT.

This clonotype occurred a few times. This chain joins TRBV12-3 or TRBV12-4 and TRBJ2-3; weak D call: TRBD2 (7 bases). The CDR3 consists of 13 residues. Trimming cost V 10 bases and J 3 bases, with 14 bases left between them. The CDR3 loop is CATGRGNTDTQYF. In DNA form, the CDR3 reads TGTGCCACAGGGAGGGGGAATACAGATACGCAGTATTTT.

This clonotype was detected a few times. The rearrangement uses TRBV4-3 and TRBJ2-3, with 9 bases that match TRBD2. CDR1 is LGHNA and CDR2 is YSLEER in the germline V gene. The CDR3 is 16 residues long. The V and J ends lost 2 bases and 4 bases, in that order; junction bases with no gene match: 7. The CDR3 reads CASSQFSGGLADTQYF. For the CDR3, the DNA is TGCGCCAGCAGCCAATTCAGCGGGGGGCTCGCAGATACGCAGTATTTT.

Many counts were recorded for this clonotype. The chain employs TRBV7-2 and TRBJ2-1; D uncertain. The CDR3 contains 14 residues. V lost 1 base to trimming and J lost 3 bases, with 7 bases between them. The germline V gene has CDR1 SGHTA and CDR2 FQGNSA. The CDR3 loop reads CASSLGWGYNEQFF. The CDR3 nucleotides read TGTGCCAGCAGCTTAGGTTGGGGCTACAATGAGCAGTTCTTC.

The CDR3 is CASSSQPTGAGNTIYF. The CDR3 region has the DNA TGTGCCAGCAGTTCTCAGCCGACAGGGGCTGGAAACACCATATATTTT. V gene TRBV12-3 or TRBV12-4 combines with J gene TRBJ1-3, with 8 bases fitting TRBD1. V shed 4 bases, J shed 2 bases, and the junction held 7 bases outside the gene matches. The CDR3 contains 16 residues.